This T cell receptor beta chain was recorded in a study of cytomegalovirus exposure and HLA in healthy donors. The study's findings and limits: Usually a TCR sequence was rare, but some public TCRs were found in many donors. Across HLA loci, a later analysis found differing TCR association rates, with DRB1 most and HLA-C fewest.

As for this clone: What it binds is unknown.

The PCR had 60 Vbeta and 13 Jbeta primers. Measured with immunoSEQ multiplex PCR; TCRdb has only the in-frame clones, and not every one. The repertoire holds some 150,000 clones, with 80% to 90% as singletons. Trimming removed 8 bases from V and 7 bases from J, with 20 bases in between. The CDR3 covers 14 residues. Germline V gene lookup returns CDR1 LGHNA and CDR2 YSLEER. The origin of this receptor is a woman in her 50s in good health and CMV-seronegative. Material for sequencing was PBMCs. The J gene is TRBJ1-2, the V gene TRBV4-3; D perhaps matches TRBD1 (5 bases). The DNA for the CDR3 is TGCGCCAGCTATCCGACTGATCGGGGGAGTGGCTACACCTTC. Translated, it gives CASYPTDRGSGYTF.